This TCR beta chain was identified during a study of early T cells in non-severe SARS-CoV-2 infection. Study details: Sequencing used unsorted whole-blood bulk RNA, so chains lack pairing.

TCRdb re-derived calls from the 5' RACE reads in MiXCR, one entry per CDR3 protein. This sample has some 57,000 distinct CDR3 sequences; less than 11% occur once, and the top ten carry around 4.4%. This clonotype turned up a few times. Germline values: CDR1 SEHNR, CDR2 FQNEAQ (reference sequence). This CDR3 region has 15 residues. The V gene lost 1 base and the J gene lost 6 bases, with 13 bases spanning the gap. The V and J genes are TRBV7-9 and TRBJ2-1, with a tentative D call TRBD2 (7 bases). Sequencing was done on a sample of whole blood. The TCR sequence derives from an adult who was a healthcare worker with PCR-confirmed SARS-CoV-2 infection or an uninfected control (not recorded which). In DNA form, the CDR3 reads TGTGCCAGCAGCTTAGTGGGCGGGGGCCGCAATGAGCAGTTCTTC. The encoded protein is CASSLVGGGRNEQFF.